The text below deals with one T cell receptor (beta chain). This receptor's antigen is unknown. No qualities accompany the bases; no much larger clone lies one base away. The source of the sample is a study of response to subunit inactivated influenza vaccine (dated by TCRdb to the late 2010s). About the full investigation: Deep quantitative profiling of the T cell receptor repertoire was used in the study to follow responses to a trivalent subunit inactivated influenza vaccine.

Receptor libraries were prepared by RT-PCR. The sequencer listed for this sample is Illumina HiSeq 2500. TCRdb cleaned the public reads at Q25 with fastp, built clones with MiXCR and kept in-frame beta chains. Under each unique CDR3 protein, matching rows form one entry showing the most common genes and DNA. The sample data list about 540,000 distinct CDR3 sequences, and roughly 15% of these were observed just once. Approximately 12% of the sample comes from the top ten. The investigation overall reported the following: According to the authors, only a limited number of new T cells may be recruited by each seasonal influenza vaccination.

This specimen consisted of PBMCs from blood, obtained roughly 12 days after vaccination. This clonotype was obtained from a man aged 45-65 years who received an inactivated influenza vaccine. Donor details come from another sample of the same person, matched by shared clones.

The CDR3 reads as follows: CAIRDTLAYNEQFF. At the DNA level, the sequence is TGTGCCATCAGGGACACATTAGCATACAATGAGCAGTTCTTC. The chain couples TRBV10-3 to TRBJ2-1; a tentative D match to TRBD1 spans 5 bases. CDR1 and CDR2 were assigned from the germline V gene as ENHRY and SYGVKD. Measured from the cysteine to the phenylalanine, the CDR3 is 14 residues long. The sequence is cut down to CDR3 DNA, 42 bases in frame from base 1. V is reduced by 6 bases and J by 4 bases, leaving a spacing of 13 bases between them.